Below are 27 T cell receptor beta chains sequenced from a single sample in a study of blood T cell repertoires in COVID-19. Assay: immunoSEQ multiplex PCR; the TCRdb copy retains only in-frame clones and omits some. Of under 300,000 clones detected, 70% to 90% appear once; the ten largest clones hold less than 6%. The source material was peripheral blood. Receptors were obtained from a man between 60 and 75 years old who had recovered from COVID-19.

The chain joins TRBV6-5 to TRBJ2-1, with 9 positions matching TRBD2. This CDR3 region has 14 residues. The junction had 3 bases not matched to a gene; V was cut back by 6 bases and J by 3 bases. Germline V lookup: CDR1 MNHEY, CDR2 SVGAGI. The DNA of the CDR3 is TGTGCCAGCAGGGCTAGCGGGAACTACAATGAGCAGTTCTTC. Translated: CASRASGNYNEQFF.

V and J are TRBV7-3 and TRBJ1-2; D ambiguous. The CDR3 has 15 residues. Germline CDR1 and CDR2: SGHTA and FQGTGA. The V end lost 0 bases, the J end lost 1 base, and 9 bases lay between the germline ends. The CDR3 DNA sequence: TGTGCCAGCAGCTTAACCGCGGACTTTAACTATGGCTACACCTTC. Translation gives CASSLTADFNYGYTF.

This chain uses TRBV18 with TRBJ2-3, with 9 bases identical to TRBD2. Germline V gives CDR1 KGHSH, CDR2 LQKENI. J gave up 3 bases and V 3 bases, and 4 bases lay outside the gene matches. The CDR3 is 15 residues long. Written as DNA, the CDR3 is TGTGCCAGCTCACCCAATAGCGGGAGAACAGATACGCAGTATTTT. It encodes CASSPNSGRTDTQYF.

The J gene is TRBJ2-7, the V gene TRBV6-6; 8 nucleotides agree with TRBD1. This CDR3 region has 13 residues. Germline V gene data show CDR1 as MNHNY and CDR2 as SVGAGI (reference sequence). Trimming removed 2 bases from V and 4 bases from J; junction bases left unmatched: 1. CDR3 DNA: TGTGCCAGCAGTTACGACAGGGGATACGAGCAGTACTTC. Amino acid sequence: CASSYDRGYEQYF.

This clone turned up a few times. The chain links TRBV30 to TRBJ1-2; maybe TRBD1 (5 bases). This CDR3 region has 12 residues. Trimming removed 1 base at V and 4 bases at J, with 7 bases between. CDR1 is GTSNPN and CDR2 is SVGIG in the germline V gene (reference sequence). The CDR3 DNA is TGTGCCTGGAGTGCGGACATCTATGGCTACACCTTC. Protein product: CAWSADIYGYTF.

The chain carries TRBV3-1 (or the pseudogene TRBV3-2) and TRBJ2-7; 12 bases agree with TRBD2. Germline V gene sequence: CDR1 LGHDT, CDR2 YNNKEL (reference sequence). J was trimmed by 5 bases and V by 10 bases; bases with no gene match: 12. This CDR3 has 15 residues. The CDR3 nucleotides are TGTGCCACCAGAGGAACTAGCGGGAGGTCCAACGAGCAGTACTTC. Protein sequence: CATRGTSGRSNEQYF.

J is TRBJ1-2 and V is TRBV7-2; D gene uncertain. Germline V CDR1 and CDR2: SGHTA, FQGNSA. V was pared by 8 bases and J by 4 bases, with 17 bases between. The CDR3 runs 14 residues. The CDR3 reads CASGPMGGPYGYTF. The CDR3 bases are TGTGCCAGCGGTCCTATGGGAGGGCCCTATGGCTACACCTTC.

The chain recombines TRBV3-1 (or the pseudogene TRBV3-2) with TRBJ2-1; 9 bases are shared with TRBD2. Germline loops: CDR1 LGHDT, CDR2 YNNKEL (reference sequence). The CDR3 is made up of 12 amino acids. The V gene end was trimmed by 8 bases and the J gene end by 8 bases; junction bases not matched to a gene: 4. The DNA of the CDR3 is TGTGCCAGCGAAGCGGGAGGTGATGAGCAGTTCTTC. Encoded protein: CASEAGGDEQFF.

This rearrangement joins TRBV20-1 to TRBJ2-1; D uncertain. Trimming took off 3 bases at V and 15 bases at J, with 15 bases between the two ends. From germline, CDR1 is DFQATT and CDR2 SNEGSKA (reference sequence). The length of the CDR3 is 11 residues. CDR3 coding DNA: TGCAGTGCTAGTTCTCGTTCAGATCGGTTCTTC. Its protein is CSASSRSDRFF.

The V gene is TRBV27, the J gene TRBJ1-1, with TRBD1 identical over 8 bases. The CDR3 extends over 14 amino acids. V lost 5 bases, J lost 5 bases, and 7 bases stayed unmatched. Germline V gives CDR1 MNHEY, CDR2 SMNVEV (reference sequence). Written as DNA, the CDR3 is TGTGCCAGCAGTAACATCAGGGGGCGGACTGAAGCTTTCTTT. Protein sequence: CASSNIRGRTEAFF.

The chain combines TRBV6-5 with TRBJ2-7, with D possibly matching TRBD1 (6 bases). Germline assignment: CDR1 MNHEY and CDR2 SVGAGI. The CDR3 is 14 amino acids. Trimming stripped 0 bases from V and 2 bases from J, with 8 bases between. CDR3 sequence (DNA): TGTGCCAGCAGTTACTCCTGGACAGCCTACGAGCAGTACTTC. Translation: CASSYSWTAYEQYF.

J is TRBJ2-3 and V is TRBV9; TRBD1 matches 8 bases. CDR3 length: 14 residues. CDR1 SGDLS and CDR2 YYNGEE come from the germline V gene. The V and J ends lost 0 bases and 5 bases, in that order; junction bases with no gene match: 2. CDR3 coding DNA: TGTGCCAGCAGCGTAGTTACAGGGGGAGATACGCAGTATTTT. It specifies CASSVVTGGDTQYF.

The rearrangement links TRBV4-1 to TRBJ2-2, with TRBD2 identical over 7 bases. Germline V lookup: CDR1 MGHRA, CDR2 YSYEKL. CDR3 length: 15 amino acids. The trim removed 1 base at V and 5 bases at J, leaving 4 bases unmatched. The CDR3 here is CASSQGRGGTGELFF. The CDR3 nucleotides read TGCGCCAGCAGCCAAGGGCGGGGAGGGACCGGGGAGCTGTTTTTT.

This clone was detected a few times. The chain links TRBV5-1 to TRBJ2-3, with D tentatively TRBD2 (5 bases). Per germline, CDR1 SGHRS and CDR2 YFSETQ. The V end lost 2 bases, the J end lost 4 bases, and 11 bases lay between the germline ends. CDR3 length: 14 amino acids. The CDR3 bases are TGCGCCAGCAGCTTAGGGCGGGTAGCAGATACGCAGTATTTT. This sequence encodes CASSLGRVADTQYF.

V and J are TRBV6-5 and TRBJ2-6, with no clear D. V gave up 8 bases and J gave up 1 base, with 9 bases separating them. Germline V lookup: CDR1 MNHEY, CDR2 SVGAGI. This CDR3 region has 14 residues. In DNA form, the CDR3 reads TGTGCCAGCGCCAGGTTGTCTGGGGCCAACGTCCTGACTTTC. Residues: CASARLSGANVLTF.

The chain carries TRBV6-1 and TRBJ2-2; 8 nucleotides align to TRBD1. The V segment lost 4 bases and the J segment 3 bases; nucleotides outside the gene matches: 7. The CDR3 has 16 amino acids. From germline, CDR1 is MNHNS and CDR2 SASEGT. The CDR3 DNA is TGTGCCAGCAGTGTTCGGCAGGGGGCGGACACCGGGGAGCTGTTTTTT. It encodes CASSVRQGADTGELFF.

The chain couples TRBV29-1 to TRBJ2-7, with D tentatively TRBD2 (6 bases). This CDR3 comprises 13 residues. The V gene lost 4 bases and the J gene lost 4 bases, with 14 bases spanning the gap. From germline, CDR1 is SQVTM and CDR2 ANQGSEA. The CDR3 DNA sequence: TGCAGCGTTGCGGCGGGGAGTCGGTACGAGCAGTACTTC. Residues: CSVAAGSRYEQYF.

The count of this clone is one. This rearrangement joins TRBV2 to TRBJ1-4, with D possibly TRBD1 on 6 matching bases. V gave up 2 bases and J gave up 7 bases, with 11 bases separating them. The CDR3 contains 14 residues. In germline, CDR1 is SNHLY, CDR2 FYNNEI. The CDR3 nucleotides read TGTGCCAGCAGTGAAAGCGCAGGGGTTGAAAAACTGTTTTTT. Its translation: CASSESAGVEKLFF.

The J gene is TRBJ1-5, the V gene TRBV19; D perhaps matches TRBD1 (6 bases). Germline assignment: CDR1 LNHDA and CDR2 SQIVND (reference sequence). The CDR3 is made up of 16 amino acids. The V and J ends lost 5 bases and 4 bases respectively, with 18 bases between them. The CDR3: CASSLSRQQGNQPQHF. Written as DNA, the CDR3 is TGTGCCAGTAGTCTCTCCCGTCAACAGGGTAATCAGCCCCAGCATTTT.

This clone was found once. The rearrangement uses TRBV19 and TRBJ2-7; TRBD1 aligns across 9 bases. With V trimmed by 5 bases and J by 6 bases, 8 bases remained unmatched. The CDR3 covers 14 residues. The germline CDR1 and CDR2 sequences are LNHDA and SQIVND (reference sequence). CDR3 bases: TGTGCCAGTAGTCTGACAGGGGGAACAGTCGAGCAGTACTTC. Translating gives CASSLTGGTVEQYF.

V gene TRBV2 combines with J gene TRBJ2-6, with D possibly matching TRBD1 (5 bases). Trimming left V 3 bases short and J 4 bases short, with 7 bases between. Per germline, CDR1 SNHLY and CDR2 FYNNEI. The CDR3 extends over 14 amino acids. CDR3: CASSEGLGANVLTF. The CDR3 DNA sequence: TGTGCCAGCAGTGAGGGGCTGGGGGCCAACGTCCTGACTTTC.

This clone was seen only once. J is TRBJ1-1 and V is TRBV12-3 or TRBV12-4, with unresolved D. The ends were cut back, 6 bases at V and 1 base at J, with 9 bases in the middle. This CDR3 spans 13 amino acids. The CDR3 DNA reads TGTGCCAGCAGCCCCCCGGGGAACACTGAAGCTTTCTTT. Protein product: CASSPPGNTEAFF.

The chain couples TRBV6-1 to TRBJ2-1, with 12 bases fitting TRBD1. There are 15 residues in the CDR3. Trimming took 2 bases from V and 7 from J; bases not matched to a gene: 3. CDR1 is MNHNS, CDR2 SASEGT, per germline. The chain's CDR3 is CASSELGQGANEQFF. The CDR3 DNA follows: TGTGCCAGCAGTGAATTGGGACAGGGGGCGAATGAGCAGTTCTTC.

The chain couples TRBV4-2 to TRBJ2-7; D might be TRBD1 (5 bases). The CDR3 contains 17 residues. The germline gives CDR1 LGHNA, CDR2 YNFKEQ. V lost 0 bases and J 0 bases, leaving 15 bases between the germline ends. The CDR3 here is CASSQDYAGPSSYEQYF. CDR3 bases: TGTGCCAGCAGCCAAGATTATGCAGGGCCCAGCTCCTACGAGCAGTACTTC.

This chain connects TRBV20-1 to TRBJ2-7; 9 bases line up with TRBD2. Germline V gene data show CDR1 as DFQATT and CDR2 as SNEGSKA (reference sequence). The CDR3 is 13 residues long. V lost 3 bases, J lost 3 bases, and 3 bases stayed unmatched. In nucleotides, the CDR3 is TGCAGTGCTAGTGGTAGCGGGAGCTACGAGCAGTACTTC. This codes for CSASGSGSYEQYF.

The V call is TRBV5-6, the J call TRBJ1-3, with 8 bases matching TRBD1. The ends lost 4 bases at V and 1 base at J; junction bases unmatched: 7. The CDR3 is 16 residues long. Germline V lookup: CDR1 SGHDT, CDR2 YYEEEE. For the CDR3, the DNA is TGTGCCAGCAGCCGCACAACAGGGGGTTCTGGAAACACCATATATTTT. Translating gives CASSRTTGGSGNTIYF.

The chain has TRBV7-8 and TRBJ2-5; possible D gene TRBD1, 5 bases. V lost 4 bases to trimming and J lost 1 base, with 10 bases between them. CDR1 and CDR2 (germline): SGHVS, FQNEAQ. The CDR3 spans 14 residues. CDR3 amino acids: CASSWGTFQETQYF. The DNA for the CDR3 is TGTGCCAGCAGCTGGGGCACATTCCAAGAGACCCAGTACTTC.